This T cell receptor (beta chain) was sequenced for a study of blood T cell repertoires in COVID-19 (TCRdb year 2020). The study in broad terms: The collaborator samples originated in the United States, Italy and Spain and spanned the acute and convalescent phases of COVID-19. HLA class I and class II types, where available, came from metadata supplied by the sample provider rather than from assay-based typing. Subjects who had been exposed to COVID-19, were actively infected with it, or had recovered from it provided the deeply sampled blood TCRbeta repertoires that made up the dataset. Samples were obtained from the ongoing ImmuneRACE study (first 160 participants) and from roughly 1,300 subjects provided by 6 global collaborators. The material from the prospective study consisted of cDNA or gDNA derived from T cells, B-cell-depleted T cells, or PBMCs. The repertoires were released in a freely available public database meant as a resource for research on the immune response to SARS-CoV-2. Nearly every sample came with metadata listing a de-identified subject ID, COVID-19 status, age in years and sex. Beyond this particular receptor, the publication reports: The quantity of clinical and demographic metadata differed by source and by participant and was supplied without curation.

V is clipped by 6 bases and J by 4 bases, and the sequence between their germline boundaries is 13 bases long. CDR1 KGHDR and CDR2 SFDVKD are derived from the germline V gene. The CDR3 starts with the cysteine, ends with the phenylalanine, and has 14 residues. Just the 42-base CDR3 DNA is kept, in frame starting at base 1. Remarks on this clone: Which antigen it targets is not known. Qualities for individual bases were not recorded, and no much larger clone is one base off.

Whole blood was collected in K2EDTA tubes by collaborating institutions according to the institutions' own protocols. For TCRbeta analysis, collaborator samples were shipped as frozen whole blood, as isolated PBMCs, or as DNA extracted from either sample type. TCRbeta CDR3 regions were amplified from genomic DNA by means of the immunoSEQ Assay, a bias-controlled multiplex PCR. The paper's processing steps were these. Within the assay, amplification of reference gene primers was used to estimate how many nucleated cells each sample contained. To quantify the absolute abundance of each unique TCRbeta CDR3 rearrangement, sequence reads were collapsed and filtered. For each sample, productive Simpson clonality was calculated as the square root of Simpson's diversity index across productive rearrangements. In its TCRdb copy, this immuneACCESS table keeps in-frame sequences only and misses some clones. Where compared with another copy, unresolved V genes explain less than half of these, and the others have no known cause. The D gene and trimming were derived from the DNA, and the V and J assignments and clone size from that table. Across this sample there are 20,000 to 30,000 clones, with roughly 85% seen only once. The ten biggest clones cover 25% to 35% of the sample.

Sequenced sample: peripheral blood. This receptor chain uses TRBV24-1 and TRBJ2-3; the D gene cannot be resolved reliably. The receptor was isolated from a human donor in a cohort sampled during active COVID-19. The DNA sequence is TGTGCCACCAGTCGCACGGGTGAGGCAGATACGCAGTATTTT. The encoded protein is CATSRTGEADTQYF.